The clone carrying this T cell receptor (beta chain) occurred a few times. Its antigen is as yet unknown. The source of the sample is a study of human T cells and chemical hapten exposure. In the library, unique molecular identifiers were attached to individual cDNA molecules. The authors' processing: Samples contained a median of 95,638 TCRs, with a range of about 23,224 to 700,000. TCRdb processed the RACE reads anew with MiXCR; each CDR3 protein has one entry. V and J calls and clone size were set by TCRdb, not the authors. The top ten clones hold 0.7% to 0.95% of a sample with roughly 120,000 distinct CDR3 sequences, roughly 13% of them seen once. Study observations and caveats: The donor cohort had alopecia, so its immune response may not match that of healthy people. TCRs exceeding 1 in 1000 frequency stayed unchanged with DPC sensitization.

Per the germline V gene, CDR1 is SGHTA and CDR2 is FQGNSA. With 5 bases removed from V and 2 bases from J, the gap between germline ends came to 12 bases. The CDR3 extends over 14 amino acids. Time point described: patch test 1, 2 weeks after DPC sensitization. Treatment defined: therapeutic diphenylcyclopropenone sensitization with weekly scalp DPC. The rearrangement links TRBV7-2 to TRBJ2-5; no clear D. This clonotype was obtained from a man between 18 and 35 years old with alopecia areata. Some clones in this sample may be carry-over from other donors' samples. The sequences come from whole blood, collected in connection with sensitization to the hapten diphenylcyclopropenone (DPC). The CDR3 spells CASSVYLRQETQYF. For the CDR3, the DNA is TGTGCCAGCAGCGTATATTTGAGACAAGAGACCCAGTACTTC. The entire variable domain, with the rest obtained from reference TRBV7-2 and TRBJ2-5, is as follows: GAGVSQSPSNKVTEKGKDVELRCDPISGHTALYWYRQSLGQGLEFLIYFQGNSAPDKSGLPSDRFSAERTGGSVSTLTIQRTQQEDSAVYLCASSVYLRQETQYFGPGTRLLVL.